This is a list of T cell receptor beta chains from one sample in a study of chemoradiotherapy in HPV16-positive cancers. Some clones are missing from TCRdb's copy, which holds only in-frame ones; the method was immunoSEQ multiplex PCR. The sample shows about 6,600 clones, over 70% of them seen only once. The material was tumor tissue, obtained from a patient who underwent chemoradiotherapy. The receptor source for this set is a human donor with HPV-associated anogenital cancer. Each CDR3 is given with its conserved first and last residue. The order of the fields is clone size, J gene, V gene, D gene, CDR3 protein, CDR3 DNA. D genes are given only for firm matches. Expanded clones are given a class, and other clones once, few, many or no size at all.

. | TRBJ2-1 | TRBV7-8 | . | CASSLAGGTTYNEQFF | TGTGCCAGCAGCTTAGCCGGCGGGACCACCTACAATGAGCAGTTCTTC
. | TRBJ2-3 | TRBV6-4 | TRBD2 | CASGTSGRPGDTQYF | TGTGCCAGCGGGACTAGCGGGAGGCCAGGGGATACGCAGTATTTT
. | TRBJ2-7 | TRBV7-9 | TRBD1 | CASRYRDRVEQYF | TGTGCCAGCAGATATAGGGACAGGGTAGAGCAGTACTTC
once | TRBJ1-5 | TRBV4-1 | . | CASSQDPGNSNQPQHF | TGCGCCAGCAGCCAAGACCCAGGTAATAGCAATCAGCCCCAGCATTTT
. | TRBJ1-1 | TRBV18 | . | CASSPSGGGTEAFF | TGTGCCAGCTCACCTTCGGGGGGCGGAACTGAAGCTTTCTTT
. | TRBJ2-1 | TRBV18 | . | CASSADSYNEQFF | TGTGCCAGCTCGGCGGATTCCTACAATGAGCAGTTCTTC
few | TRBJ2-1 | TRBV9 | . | CASTEKGVAYNEQFF | TGTGCCAGCACCGAGAAGGGAGTCGCCTACAATGAGCAGTTCTTC
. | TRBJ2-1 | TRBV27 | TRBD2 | CASSLVGLAGNNEQFF | TGTGCCAGCAGCCTTGTGGGACTAGCGGGTAACAATGAGCAGTTCTTC
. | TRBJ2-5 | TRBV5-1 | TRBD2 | CASRASGREQETQYF | TGCGCCAGCAGGGCTAGCGGGAGGGAGCAAGAGACCCAGTACTTC
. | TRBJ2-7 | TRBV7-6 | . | CASSLEIATSRGEQYF | TGTGCCAGCAGCTTAGAAATTGCCACTAGTCGGGGGGAGCAGTACTTC
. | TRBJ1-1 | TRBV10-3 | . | CAISEGAEAFF | TGTGCCATCAGTGAGGGGGCTGAAGCTTTCTTT
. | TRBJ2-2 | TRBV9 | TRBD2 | CASSVDGGAGVKTGELFF | TGTGCCAGCAGCGTAGATGGTGGAGCGGGAGTAAAAACCGGGGAGCTGTTTTTT
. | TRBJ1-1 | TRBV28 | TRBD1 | CASTQTGGMNTEAFF | TGTGCCAGCACCCAGACAGGGGGAATGAACACTGAAGCTTTCTTT
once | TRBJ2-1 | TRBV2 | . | CASSEPGRGIANEQFF | TGTGCCAGCAGTGAGCCCGGAAGGGGGATAGCCAATGAGCAGTTCTTC
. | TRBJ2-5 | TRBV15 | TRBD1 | CATSSKHRGFGETQYF | TGTGCCACCAGCAGCAAACACAGGGGTTTCGGGGAGACCCAGTACTTC
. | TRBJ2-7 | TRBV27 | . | CASSLSGSRVEQYF | TGTGCCAGCAGTTTATCAGGGAGCAGGGTCGAGCAGTACTTC